This T cell receptor beta chain comes out of a study of blood T cell repertoires in COVID-19. Libraries were prepared by immunoSEQ multiplex PCR; TCRdb keeps only in-frame clonotypes and omits some of them. The data show 200,000 or so clones, roughly four fifths seen once. Each participant's cohort was designated according to participant-reported clinical history. Cohort 3 recovered donors had two negative PCRs, clearance, or symptom resolution. V was trimmed by 6 bases and J by 4 bases, leaving 16 bases between them. The CDR3 has 16 residues. In germline, CDR1 is LNHDA, CDR2 SQIVND (reference sequence).

The chain recombines TRBV19 with TRBJ1-6; D perhaps matches TRBD1 (5 bases). Source material: PBMCs or T cells enriched from blood (not recorded which). The sequence was obtained from a man aged 40-49 years who had recovered from COVID-19. The CDR3 DNA follows: TGTGCCAGTAGCGACCGACAGTCCGGGTATAATTCACCCCTCCACTTT. This translates into CASSDRQSGYNSPLHF. Full variable domain (remainder filled in from reference TRBV19 and TRBJ1-6): DGGITQSPKYLFRKEGQNVTLSCEQNLNHDAMYWYRQDPGQGLRLIYYSQIVNDFQKGDIAEGYSVSREKKESFPLTVTSAQKNPTAFYLCASSDRQSGYNSPLHFGNGTRLTVT.